What follows are 28 T cell receptor beta chains derived from one specimen sequenced in a study of blood T cell repertoires in COVID-19. Sequenced by immunoSEQ multiplex PCR; TCRdb stores in-frame clones only, minus some. The table has around 240,000 clones, 80% to 90% seen once. Sample: PBMCs or T cells enriched from blood (not recorded which). The receptor set was obtained from a man aged 45-60 years who had been exposed to COVID-19.

The chain carries TRBV9 and TRBJ2-4; TRBD2 is a possible D gene (7 bases). There are 15 residues in the CDR3. With 4 bases removed from V and 5 bases from J, the gap between germline ends came to 16 bases. The germline V gene has CDR1 SGDLS and CDR2 YYNGEE. The CDR3 sequence: CASSIDPGGQNIQYF. The CDR3 region has the DNA TGTGCCAGCAGCATAGACCCCGGGGGGCAAAACATTCAGTACTTC.

This clone appeared a single time. V usage is TRBV9 and J usage is TRBJ1-2, with a possible D match to TRBD1 (5 bases). The CDR3 runs 14 residues. The V gene's germline CDR1 is SGDLS and CDR2 YYNGEE. The V gene lost 4 bases and the J gene lost 4 bases, with 14 bases spanning the gap. CDR3 sequence reads: CASSRQSGAYGYTF. In DNA form, the CDR3 reads TGTGCCAGCAGCAGACAAAGTGGGGCCTATGGCTACACCTTC.

The chain combines TRBV27 with TRBJ1-2; the match to TRBD1 covers 7 bases. Germline-derived CDR1 and CDR2 are MNHEY and SMNVEV (reference sequence). Trimming removed 5 bases from V and 3 bases from J; junction bases left unmatched: 9. The CDR3 spans 15 residues. The CDR3: CASSDPGTADYGYTF. As DNA, the CDR3 is TGTGCCAGCAGTGACCCCGGGACAGCAGACTATGGCTACACCTTC.

This chain links TRBV28 with TRBJ2-1, with 16 bases that match TRBD2. Per germline, CDR1 MDHEN and CDR2 SYDVKM. CDR3 length equals 17 residues. Trimming at V came to 8 bases and at J to 0 bases, leaving 4 bases not matched to a gene. CDR3 nucleotides: TGTGCCAGCCTGGGACTAGCGGGAGGGCCCTCCTACAATGAGCAGTTCTTC. Its translation: CASLGLAGGPSYNEQFF.

The CDR3 spells CASSQDWRGEQFF. The CDR3 coding sequence is TGTGCCAGCAGCCAAGATTGGCGCGGGGAGCAGTTCTTC. V is TRBV14 and J is TRBJ2-1; tentative D call: TRBD2 (5 bases). The length of the CDR3 is 13 residues. V shed 0 bases and J shed 10 bases, with 10 bases lying between them. Germline assignment: CDR1 SGHDN and CDR2 FVKESK.

This clone was observed a handful of times. The chain recombines TRBV6-1 with TRBJ1-2, with D possibly matching TRBD1 (5 bases). Trimming stripped 3 bases from V and 2 bases from J, with 16 bases between. Germline V CDR1 and CDR2: MNHNS, SASEGT. The CDR3 spans 16 residues. CDR3 in DNA: TGTGCCAGCAGTGATATTCGACAGTCAGGCAACTATGGCTACACCTTC. This encodes CASSDIRQSGNYGYTF.

The chain combines TRBV9 with TRBJ2-2, with 8 bases identical to TRBD2. With 3 bases clipped from V and 6 bases from J, the junction kept 4 bases outside the gene matches. CDR1 and CDR2 (germline): SGDLS, YYNGEE. The CDR3 loop spans 14 amino acids. DNA of the CDR3: TGTGCCAGCAGCGCGGGAGGGAGATCCGGGGAGCTGTTTTTT. The encoded protein is CASSAGGRSGELFF.

As DNA, the CDR3 is TGTGCCAGCAGTTTACTACAGGGGGCTGGAAACACCATATATTTT. It codes for CASSLLQGAGNTIYF. The V call is TRBV28, the J call TRBJ1-3; 8 positions agree with TRBD1. Germline CDR1 is MDHEN and CDR2 is SYDVKM. The CDR3 loop spans 15 amino acids. V was clipped by 2 bases and J by 2 bases; unmatched bases: 2.

The chain couples TRBV4-1 to TRBJ2-5, with 9 bases identical to TRBD2. The CDR3 sequence is 16 residues long. CDR1 MGHRA and CDR2 YSYEKL come from the germline V gene. V lost 1 base, J lost 6 bases, and 9 bases stayed unmatched. The CDR3 sequence is CASSQGVAGVVKTQYF. The CDR3 DNA sequence: TGCGCCAGCAGCCAAGGGGTAGCGGGAGTTGTGAAGACCCAGTACTTC.

This clone was seen a few times. The chain couples TRBV5-1 to TRBJ2-3; tentative D call: TRBD2 (5 bases). Looked up from germline, CDR1 is SGHRS and CDR2 is YFSETQ. The CDR3 runs 12 residues. V was trimmed by 0 bases and J by 15 bases, leaving 14 bases between them. CDR3 DNA: TGCGCCAGCAGCTTGGAGAGAGAACGGGGATATTTT. This gives the protein CASSLERERGYF.

In nucleotides, the CDR3 is TGTGCCAGCAGCCGAGACAGGTTGGAGACCCAGTACTTC. It translates to CASSRDRLETQYF. This chain joins TRBV14 and TRBJ2-5; possibly TRBD1 for D (6 bases). The length of the CDR3 is 13 residues. Trimming stripped 4 bases from V and 5 bases from J, with 11 bases between. Germline lookup yields CDR1 SGHDN and CDR2 FVKESK.

V is TRBV7-8 and J is TRBJ2-3; 9 bases are a match to TRBD1. This CDR3 is built from 17 residues. Germline V lookup: CDR1 SGHVS, CDR2 FQNEAQ. V lost 5 bases to trimming and J lost 1 base; unmatched junction nucleotides: 10. The CDR3 loop reads CASSQGQGSFRTDTQYF. CDR3 bases: TGTGCCAGCAGCCAGGGACAGGGATCTTTTCGCACAGATACGCAGTATTTT.

The DNA for the CDR3 is TGTGCCAGCAGTTTAGTCTCAGATACGCAGTATTTT. It is translated as CASSLVSDTQYF. The chain combines TRBV28 with TRBJ2-3, with D uncertain. V gave up 2 bases and J gave up 4 bases, with 4 bases separating them. Per the germline V gene, CDR1 is MDHEN and CDR2 is SYDVKM. The CDR3 is made up of 12 amino acids.

CDR3 protein: CASSRTGENYGYTF. The CDR3 DNA reads as TGTGCCAGTAGCCGGACAGGAGAGAATTATGGCTACACCTTC. This sequence joins TRBV19 and TRBJ1-2; 7 bases fit TRBD1. Germline-derived CDR1 and CDR2 are LNHDA and SQIVND (reference sequence). The CDR3 runs 14 residues. V lost 6 bases and J lost 5; bases outside the gene matches: 9.

This clone was observed a handful of times. The rearrangement uses TRBV5-4 and TRBJ2-2; D is perhaps TRBD1 (6 bases). Deletions cut 4 bases from V and 0 bases from J, with 10 bases between. The germline CDR1 and CDR2 sequences are SGHNT and YYREEE (reference sequence). CDR3 size: 15 residues. Written as DNA, the CDR3 is TGTGCCAGCAGCACCGGACAGTCGAACACCGGGGAGCTGTTTTTT. Its protein product is CASSTGQSNTGELFF.

This clone was observed once. J is TRBJ2-1 and V is TRBV5-1; 11 positions match TRBD2. This CDR3 comprises 16 residues. Germline trimming cut 3 bases from V and 2 bases from J; bases unmatched to any gene: 4. Looked up from germline, CDR1 is SGHRS and CDR2 is YFSETQ. This CDR3 reads CASSSQTSGAYNEQFF. The CDR3 nucleotides are TGCGCCAGCAGCTCTCAGACTAGCGGGGCCTACAATGAGCAGTTCTTC.

This clone was counted only a few times. J is TRBJ2-3 and V is TRBV24-1; 7 bases map to TRBD2. The CDR3 has 17 residues. Germline assignment: CDR1 KGHDR and CDR2 SFDVKD. V trimming: 7 bases; J trimming: 2 bases; junction bases outside the gene matches: 14. The CDR3 nucleotides read TGTGCCACCAGCCCCGCGGCGAGCGGGGCTGACACAGATACGCAGTATTTT. It translates to CATSPAASGADTDTQYF.

The count of this clone is one. The rearrangement joins TRBV7-9 to TRBJ1-4; TRBD1 aligns across 10 bases. Germline loops: CDR1 SEHNR, CDR2 FQNEAQ (reference sequence). The J segment lost 5 bases and the V segment lost 5 bases, leaving 8 bases of the junction unmatched. The CDR3 contains 16 residues. The CDR3 loop is CASSPGQGGINEKLFF. The CDR3, as DNA: TGTGCCAGCAGCCCTGGACAGGGGGGAATAAATGAAAAACTGTTTTTT.

This chain connects TRBV5-4 to TRBJ2-1, with D perhaps TRBD1 (5 bases). CDR3 length equals 14 residues. Trimming shortened V by 5 bases and J by 5 bases, and 14 bases separated the two germline ends. The V gene's germline CDR1 is SGHNT and CDR2 YYREEE (reference sequence). CDR3 sequence reads: CASSLQVENNEQFF. In DNA form, the CDR3 reads TGTGCCAGCAGTTTACAGGTGGAAAACAATGAGCAGTTCTTC.

The chain has TRBV28 and TRBJ2-7, with TRBD2 matching 13 bases. The ends lost 5 bases at V and 5 bases at J; junction bases unmatched: 12. Germline V gives CDR1 MDHEN, CDR2 SYDVKM. The length of the CDR3 is 17 residues. The CDR3 bases are TGTGCCAGCAGTCCGGCAGCCGGGACTAGCGGGAAAGACGAGCAGTACGTC. Its translation: CASSPAAGTSGKDEQYV.

This chain uses TRBV19 with TRBJ1-2; tentatively, D is TRBD1 (5 bases). The CDR3 spans 14 residues. Germline CDR1 is LNHDA and CDR2 is SQIVND (reference sequence). The V end lost 7 bases, the J end lost 7 bases, and 19 bases lay between the germline ends. The DNA for the CDR3 is TGTGCCAGTAATCGGGTTGAGGGGACTGCTGGCTACACCTTC. Translating it yields CASNRVEGTAGYTF.

The chain couples TRBV21-1 to TRBJ2-5; TRBD1, the D gene given by the table, was not confirmed from the DNA. TRBV21-1 is annotated as a pseudogene. This CDR3 contains 13 residues. The CDR3 protein is CASRTGDGETQYF. CDR3 DNA: TGTGCCAGCAGAACAGGGGATGGGGAGACCCAGTACTTC.

The genes are TRBV11-1 and TRBJ2-3; 8 bases are shared with TRBD1. This CDR3 spans 15 amino acids. J lost 2 bases, V lost 6 bases, and 7 bases had no gene match. Per germline, CDR1 SGHAT and CDR2 FQDESV (reference sequence). CDR3 in amino acids: CASSPRGRNTDTQYF. The DNA for the CDR3 is TGTGCCAGCAGTCCCAGGGGGCGCAACACAGATACGCAGTATTTT.

This chain links TRBV9 with TRBJ1-4, with 7 nucleotides matching TRBD1. The V gene's germline CDR1 is SGDLS and CDR2 YYNGEE. Germline trimming cut 2 bases from V and 5 bases from J; bases unmatched to any gene: 3. The CDR3 extends over 14 amino acids. The CDR3 reads CASSVQGVNEKLFF. CDR3 sequence (DNA): TGTGCCAGCAGCGTTCAGGGGGTGAATGAAAAACTGTTTTTT.

This chain connects TRBV28 to TRBJ2-2, with a possible D match to TRBD2 (6 bases). Germline V gives CDR1 MDHEN, CDR2 SYDVKM. The CDR3 spans 13 residues. V lost 10 bases to trimming and J lost 5 bases, with 14 bases between them. The CDR3 DNA reads as TGTGCCACTGGGACTCGGTCTACCGGGGAGCTGTTTTTT. This translates into CATGTRSTGELFF.

This clone was counted once. The genes are TRBV5-4 and TRBJ1-1, with TRBD1 identical over 10 bases. The V gene's germline CDR1 is SGHNT and CDR2 YYREEE (reference sequence). CDR3 length: 15 amino acids. V was pared by 0 bases and J by 4 bases, with 3 bases of the junction left unmatched. CDR3: CASSLGGTGATEAFF. In DNA, the CDR3 is TGTGCCAGCAGCTTGGGCGGGACAGGGGCCACTGAAGCTTTCTTT.

This clone appeared once. V and J are TRBV27 and TRBJ2-3; 8 nucleotides agree with TRBD2. Losses at the gene ends were 8 bases for V and 2 bases for J; bases not matched to a gene: 12. In germline, CDR1 is MNHEY, CDR2 SMNVEV (reference sequence). The CDR3 is 16 amino acids. As DNA, the CDR3 is TGTGCCAGCCTACCCCGGGACGGGGGGGCCACAGATACGCAGTATTTT. Encoded protein: CASLPRDGGATDTQYF.

The V gene is TRBV28, the J gene TRBJ2-4, with D uncertain. Trimming removed 2 bases from V and 1 base from J, with 12 bases in between. The CDR3 runs 16 residues. The germline V gene encodes CDR1 MDHEN and CDR2 SYDVKM. The chain's CDR3 is CASSLAVSLAKNIQYF. DNA for the CDR3: TGTGCCAGCAGTTTAGCCGTAAGCCTCGCCAAAAACATTCAGTACTTC.